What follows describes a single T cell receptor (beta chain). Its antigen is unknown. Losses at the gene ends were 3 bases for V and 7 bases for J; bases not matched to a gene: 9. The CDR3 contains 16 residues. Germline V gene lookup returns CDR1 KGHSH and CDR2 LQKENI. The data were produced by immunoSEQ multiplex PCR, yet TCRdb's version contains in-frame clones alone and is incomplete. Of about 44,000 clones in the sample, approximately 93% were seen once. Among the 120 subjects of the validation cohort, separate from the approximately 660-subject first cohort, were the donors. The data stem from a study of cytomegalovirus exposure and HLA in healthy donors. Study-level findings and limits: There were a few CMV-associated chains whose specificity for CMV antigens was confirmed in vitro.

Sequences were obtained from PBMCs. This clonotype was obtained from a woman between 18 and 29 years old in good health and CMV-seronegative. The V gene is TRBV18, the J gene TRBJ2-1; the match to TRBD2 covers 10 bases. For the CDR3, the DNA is TGTGCCAGCTCACCCCAGGTAGCGGGGGGCTGGAATGAGCAGTTCTTC. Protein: CASSPQVAGGWNEQFF.